Shown below are 27 T cell receptor beta chains from a single sample sequenced in a study of patients and donors after allogeneic stem cell transplantation. TCRdb redid the calling of the RT-PCR reads with MiXCR, one entry per CDR3 protein. The table records hundreds of thousands of distinct CDR3 sequences, roughly 15% of them present only once. Sequencing was performed on blood, either unsorted or a sorted T cell fraction (not recorded which). The receptors were gathered from a human donor who was either an allogeneic HSCT recipient or a stem cell or donor lymphocyte infusion donor (not recorded which). It is not recorded whose cells these are; they may come from a transplant donor.

CDR3: CASSLGQASYGYTF. The CDR3, as DNA: TGTGCCAGCAGCTTAGGTCAGGCCTCCTATGGCTACACCTTC. This chain uses TRBV7-3 with TRBJ1-2, with D hard to call. This CDR3 has 14 residues. Germline assignment: CDR1 SGHTA and CDR2 FQGTGA. Trimming took 2 bases from V and 4 from J, leaving 11 bases between them.

Sample share makes this clonotype medium-sized (0.01 to 0.1%). The genes are TRBV12-3 or TRBV12-4 and TRBJ1-1, with unresolved D. V was clipped by 7 bases and J by 6 bases, with 18 bases between them. The CDR3 is 14 amino acids. The chain's CDR3 is CASTPGVSWAEAFF. The DNA of the CDR3 is TGTGCCAGCACCCCGGGCGTGTCGTGGGCTGAAGCTTTCTTT.

The chain has TRBV29-1 and TRBJ2-2; 8 bases match TRBD2. V shed 8 bases and J 2 bases; nucleotides not matched to a gene: 7. Germline V gene data show CDR1 as SQVTM and CDR2 as ANQGSEA. CDR3 length equals 14 residues. CDR3: CSTPGGVNTGELFF. The CDR3 bases are TGCAGCACCCCCGGGGGGGTTAACACCGGGGAGCTGTTTTTT.

The V and J genes are TRBV10-3 and TRBJ2-3, with a weak D call TRBD2 (7 bases). Trimming removed 4 bases at V and 5 bases at J, with 16 bases between. CDR1 and CDR2 (germline): ENHRY, SYGVKD. This CDR3 is built from 15 residues. The CDR3 sequence: CAISGGGPRVDTQYF. DNA of the CDR3: TGTGCCATCAGTGGGGGGGGCCCGAGGGTAGATACGCAGTATTTT.

This clonotype was seen repeatedly, ten times or more. For the CDR3, the DNA is TGCAGTGCTAGCCGGGAGGACACCCGCACAGATACGCAGTATTTT. Residues: CSASREDTRTDTQYF. The chain carries TRBV20-1 and TRBJ2-3, with 7 positions matching TRBD2. The CDR3 extends over 15 amino acids. CDR1 is DFQATT, CDR2 SNEGSKA, per germline (reference sequence). The V segment lost 3 bases and the J segment 1 base; nucleotides outside the gene matches: 7.

Notes on this clonotype: A clone one base away is much larger, so this may be a read error. This chain connects TRBV2 to TRBJ1-2, with D perhaps TRBD1 (6 bases). The V end lost 3 bases, the J end lost 5 bases, and 16 bases lay between the germline ends. The length of the CDR3 is 15 residues. CDR1 is SNHLY and CDR2 is FYNNEI in the germline V gene. The CDR3 reads CASSDPGGGAYGYTF. CDR3 nucleotides: TGTGCCAGCAGTGATCCTGGGGGCGGCGCGTATGGCTACACCTTC.

V usage is TRBV6-1 and J usage is TRBJ1-5; D call uncertain. Between the trimmed V and J ends, which lost 7 bases and 2 bases, there was a span of 15 bases. The length of the CDR3 is 15 residues. Germline V gene lookup returns CDR1 MNHNS and CDR2 SASEGT. Here the CDR3 reads CASNVREVGNQPQHF. Here the CDR3 DNA reads TGTGCCAGCAACGTCCGGGAAGTAGGCAATCAGCCCCAGCATTTT.

This clonotype was picked up a small number of times. In DNA, the CDR3 is TGTGCCAGCAGCTTGCTGGGACAGGGTGACACTGAAGCTTTCTTT. Residues: CASSLLGQGDTEAFF. The rearrangement links TRBV5-6 to TRBJ1-1; 9 bases align to TRBD1. The CDR3 extends over 15 amino acids. Losses at the gene ends were 1 base for V and 3 bases for J; bases not matched to a gene: 4. CDR1 SGHDT and CDR2 YYEEEE come from the germline V gene.

This clonotype was seen many times. The chain is built from TRBV5-1 and TRBJ2-2, with D unresolved. The CDR3 totals 15 residues. Trimming took 0 bases from V and 3 from J, leaving 9 bases between them. Germline lookup yields CDR1 SGHRS and CDR2 YFSETQ. The CDR3, as DNA: TGCGCCAGCAGCTTGGCTGGCACGTACACCGGGGAGCTGTTTTTT. This encodes CASSLAGTYTGELFF. The variable domain in full, with the rest retrieved from reference TRBV5-1 and TRBJ2-2, is KAGVTQTPRYLIKTRGQQVTLSCSPISGHRSVSWYQQTPGQGLQFLFEYFSETQRNKGNFPGRFSGRQFSNSRSEMNVSTLELGDSALYLCASSLAGTYTGELFFGEGSRLTVL.

The chain has TRBV4-2 and TRBJ2-5; D might be TRBD1 or TRBD2, each matching 5 bases. The CDR3 runs 15 residues. Trimming stripped 2 bases from V and 9 bases from J, with 19 bases between. Per the germline V gene, CDR1 is LGHNA and CDR2 is YNFKEQ. The CDR3 here is CASSQLGQAEGPQYF. CDR3 coding DNA: TGTGCCAGCAGCCAATTGGGCCAGGCAGAGGGGCCCCAGTACTTC.

This clonotype was recorded once. V is TRBV9 and J is TRBJ2-7; D unresolved. This CDR3 comprises 14 residues. V was pared by 2 bases and J by 0 bases, with 9 bases between. CDR1 and CDR2 from the germline V gene are SGDLS and YYNGEE. The CDR3 DNA is TGTGCCAGCAGCGTTAACACTATCTCCTACGAGCAGTACTTC. Translating it yields CASSVNTISYEQYF.

The chain recombines TRBV3-1 with TRBJ2-2, with 10 nucleotides matching TRBD1. The CDR3 length is 16 residues. V shed 6 bases and J 6 bases; nucleotides not matched to a gene: 10. Germline CDR1 reads LGHDT; CDR2 reads YNNKEL (reference sequence). The DNA for the CDR3 is TGTGCCAGCAGGAGTCGGGACAGGGGCATTCCCGGGGAGCTGTTTTTT. It yields the protein CASRSRDRGIPGELFF.

CDR3 in amino acids: CASSTQDLKTQYF. CDR3 DNA: TGTGCCAGTAGTACCCAGGACCTTAAGACCCAGTACTTC. The chain joins TRBV19 to TRBJ2-5; D unresolved. CDR1 and CDR2 (germline): LNHDA, SQIVND (reference sequence). The CDR3 sequence is 13 residues long. Trimming cost V 4 bases and J 6 bases, with 12 bases left between them.

This clonotype appeared a few times. The chain carries TRBV6-2 or TRBV6-3 and TRBJ1-2; 12 bases are a match to TRBD1. The J segment lost 7 bases and the V segment lost 6 bases, leaving 12 bases of the junction unmatched. This CDR3 is 16 amino acids long. Germline V CDR1 and CDR2: MNHEY, SVGEGT. CDR3 in DNA: TGTGCCAGCAGACCTACACCGGGACAGGGGGCGCGTGGCTACACCTTC. Translated: CASRPTPGQGARGYTF.

A few counts support this clonotype. V is TRBV7-2 and J is TRBJ1-3; a possible D gene is TRBD1 (6 bases). Trimming shortened V by 5 bases and J by 2 bases, and 13 bases separated the two germline ends. There are 15 residues in the CDR3. Germline V gives CDR1 SGHTA, CDR2 FQGNSA. CDR3 sequence: CASSRGGLAGNTIYF. In nucleotides, the CDR3 is TGTGCCAGCAGCCGCGGGGGGCTGGCTGGAAACACCATATATTTT.

This clonotype was counted at least ten times. This chain's CDR3 is CASSQGTANYGYTF. CDR3 DNA: TGTGCCAGCAGCCAAGGAACAGCAAACTATGGCTACACCTTC. J is TRBJ1-2 and V is TRBV4-2; D is unresolved. The CDR3 covers 14 residues. Germline V gene data show CDR1 as LGHNA and CDR2 as YNFKEQ. Trimming removed 1 base at V and 2 bases at J, with 8 bases between.

In this sample, this clonotype turned up a few times. The chain is built from TRBV20-1 and TRBJ1-1; TRBD1 is a possible D gene (5 bases). V was shortened by 8 bases and J by 1 base, with 14 bases between the two germline ends. This CDR3 spans 13 amino acids. The germline CDR1 and CDR2 sequences are DFQATT and SNEGSKA (reference sequence). The CDR3 DNA sequence: TGCAGTCCCCTGGGAGGGACGAACACTGAAGCTTTCTTT. Translating gives CSPLGGTNTEAFF.

The CDR3 DNA sequence: TGTGCCAGCAGCCACGGGACTAGCGGGAGTTCCTACAATGAGCAGTTCTTC. Residues: CASSHGTSGSSYNEQFF. The gene calls are TRBV4-2 and TRBJ2-1; 14 bases line up with TRBD2. Germline CDR1 and CDR2: LGHNA and YNFKEQ. V shed 3 bases, J shed 1 base, and the junction held 2 bases outside the gene matches. The CDR3 length is 17 residues.

The genes are TRBV7-3 and TRBJ1-6; no clear D gene. Trimming left V 3 bases short and J 10 bases short, with 10 bases between. Germline-derived CDR1 and CDR2 are SGHTA and FQGTGA. CDR3 length: 13 residues. Written as DNA, the CDR3 is TGTGCCAGCAGCTTGAGGGAAGGGTCACCCCTCCACTTT. This encodes CASSLREGSPLHF.

This clonotype has at least ten counts. The chain has TRBV27 and TRBJ2-1, with 9 bases fitting TRBD2. V lost 6 bases to trimming and J lost 5 bases; unmatched junction nucleotides: 5. CDR3 length: 14 amino acids. Looked up from germline, CDR1 is MNHEY and CDR2 is SMNVEV (reference sequence). CDR3 amino acids: CASRPSGNNNEQFF. DNA for the CDR3: TGTGCCAGCAGGCCTAGCGGGAATAACAATGAGCAGTTCTTC.

Concerning this clonotype itself: Possible read error: a much larger clone is one base away. The rearrangement links TRBV12-3 or TRBV12-4 to TRBJ2-7; no clear D gene. The V end was cut by 2 bases, the J end by 7 bases, with 6 bases between. The CDR3 is made up of 11 amino acids. CDR3 protein: CASSLREEQYF. The DNA for the CDR3 is TGTGCCAGCAGTTTAAGGGAAGAGCAGTACTTC.

This clonotype has more than one count but fewer than ten. V and J are TRBV12-3 or TRBV12-4 and TRBJ2-1; the D gene is possibly TRBD1 (6 bases). The CDR3 extends over 17 amino acids. V was cut by 5 bases and J by 0 bases, with 17 bases left in between. The CDR3 loop reads CASSVFRGRSSYNEQFF. The CDR3 DNA follows: TGTGCCAGCAGTGTTTTCAGGGGCAGGAGCTCCTACAATGAGCAGTTCTTC.

This chain uses TRBV11-1 with TRBJ2-2; 9 positions agree with TRBD1. In germline, CDR1 is SGHAT, CDR2 FQDESV (reference sequence). This CDR3 has 21 amino acids. The V and J ends lost 0 bases and 3 bases, in that order; junction bases with no gene match: 17. The CDR3 loop is CASSLAPGQGFIGGYTGELFF. In DNA, the CDR3 is TGTGCCAGCAGCTTAGCTCCGGGACAGGGATTTATCGGGGGATACACCGGGGAGCTGTTTTTT. Combining the CDR3 with reference TRBV11-1 and TRBJ2-2 gives the whole variable domain EAEVAQSPRYKITEKSQAVAFWCDPISGHATLYWYRQILGQGPELLVQFQDESVVDDSQLPKDRFSAERLKGVDSTLKIQPAELGDSAMYLCASSLAPGQGFIGGYTGELFFGEGSRLTVL.

This clonotype was picked up a small number of times. This chain links TRBV9 with TRBJ1-1, with D tentatively TRBD1 (5 bases). The CDR3 has 17 residues. Germline loops: CDR1 SGDLS, CDR2 YYNGEE. The germline V and J ends were trimmed by 0 bases and 2 bases, with 17 bases remaining between them. CDR3 DNA: TGTGCCAGCAGCGTAGGGGTCGGGGGGACGGAAAACACTGAAGCTTTCTTT. Translated: CASSVGVGGTENTEAFF.

The rearrangement joins TRBV7-2 to TRBJ2-5; D call uncertain. Trimming took 0 bases from V and 0 from J, leaving 5 bases between them. The CDR3 loop spans 14 amino acids. Per germline, CDR1 SGHTA and CDR2 FQGNSA. CDR3 region: CASSLAGYQETQYF. The DNA of the CDR3 is TGTGCCAGCAGCTTAGCCGGGTACCAAGAGACCCAGTACTTC.

Only a few counts were recorded for this clonotype. CDR3 sequence reads: CASSVAGLEIETQYF. CDR3 nucleotides: TGTGCCAGCAGCGTAGCGGGACTAGAAATCGAGACCCAGTACTTC. This chain connects TRBV9 to TRBJ2-5; 8 bases align to TRBD2. The germline V gene encodes CDR1 SGDLS and CDR2 YYNGEE. V trimming: 0 bases; J trimming: 5 bases; junction bases outside the gene matches: 6. The CDR3 has 15 amino acids.

This clonotype turned up a few times. The V gene is TRBV3-1, the J gene TRBJ2-7, with 9 bases aligning to TRBD1. The CDR3 extends over 14 amino acids. Looked up from germline, CDR1 is LGHDT and CDR2 is YNNKEL (reference sequence). Trimming took 3 bases from V and 2 from J; bases not matched to a gene: 2. The chain's CDR3 is CASSHGTGTYEQYF. The CDR3 DNA follows: TGTGCCAGCAGCCACGGGACAGGGACCTACGAGCAGTACTTC.